One and the same sample provided the 11 T cell receptor beta chains below, sequenced in a study of cytomegalovirus exposure and HLA in healthy donors. The primer mix had 60 Vbeta and 13 Jbeta primers. Only in-frame clones appear in the TCRdb table, and some are missing; sequencing was by immunoSEQ multiplex PCR. The sample includes 130,000 or so clones, roughly 79% of them seen just once. The sequenced material came from PBMCs. Receptor source: a man younger than 40 in good health and CMV-seronegative.

The chain couples TRBV4-1 to TRBJ2-5, with a possible D match to TRBD2 (6 bases). The germline gives CDR1 MGHRA, CDR2 YSYEKL. Trimming took off 1 base at V and 4 bases at J, with 13 bases between the two ends. The CDR3 sequence is 15 residues long. This CDR3 reads CASSQVWGVGETQYF. The CDR3 coding sequence is TGCGCCAGCAGCCAAGTATGGGGGGTGGGAGAGACCCAGTACTTC.

The chain employs TRBV29-1 and TRBJ1-1, with unresolved D. The CDR3 contains 14 residues. V lost 1 base to trimming and J lost 4 bases, with 13 bases between them. Looked up from germline, CDR1 is SQVTM and CDR2 is ANQGSEA. This chain's CDR3 is CSVEGRTGGTEAFF. DNA of the CDR3: TGCAGCGTTGAAGGGCGCACCGGAGGCACTGAAGCTTTCTTT.

This clone was detected once. The chain links TRBV29-1 to TRBJ2-7; 10 nucleotides align to TRBD1. The CDR3 spans 16 residues. Trimming removed 0 bases from V and 5 bases from J; junction bases left unmatched: 10. Germline CDR1 SQVTM, CDR2 ANQGSEA. In nucleotides, the CDR3 is TGCAGCGTTGAAGAAATCCCCGGGACAGGGGAACACGAGCAGTACTTC. Its translation: CSVEEIPGTGEHEQYF.

The rearrangement joins TRBV5-6 to TRBJ1-4, with D unresolved. Trimming pared 4 bases from V and 3 bases from J, leaving 7 bases between. CDR3 size: 13 residues. The germline CDR1 and CDR2 sequences are SGHDT and YYEEEE. CDR3 loop: CASSPRANEKLFF. CDR3 coding DNA: TGTGCCAGCAGCCCACGGGCTAATGAAAAACTGTTTTTT.

In DNA form, the CDR3 reads TGTGCCAGCAGCTTTAGCACTAGCGGGAGCCAAGAGACCCAGTACTTC. It codes for CASSFSTSGSQETQYF. This chain connects TRBV7-9 to TRBJ2-5, with 11 positions matching TRBD2. Trimming at V came to 3 bases and at J to 1 base, leaving 4 bases not matched to a gene. This CDR3 spans 16 amino acids. In germline, CDR1 is SEHNR, CDR2 FQNEAQ (reference sequence).

This clone was detected a few times. The chain links TRBV7-3 to TRBJ2-5; tentative D call: TRBD1 (5 bases). This CDR3 region has 15 residues. Trimming took off 5 bases at V and 5 bases at J, with 18 bases between the two ends. Per the germline V gene, CDR1 is SGHTA and CDR2 is FQGTGA. The CDR3 DNA reads as TGTGCCAGCAGCAAAAGGGGAACTCTGCAGGAGACCCAGTACTTC. Its translation: CASSKRGTLQETQYF.

The chain employs TRBV6-5 and TRBJ2-6; TRBD1 is a possible D gene (6 bases). The CDR3 runs to 16 residues. CDR1 MNHEY and CDR2 SVGAGI come from the germline V gene. V was cut by 0 bases and J by 1 base, with 7 bases left in between. The CDR3 reads CASSYSQGSGANVLTF. CDR3 bases: TGTGCCAGCAGTTACTCTCAGGGGTCTGGGGCCAACGTCCTGACTTTC.

With regard to this clone: The sample contains more than one DNA sequence encoding this CDR3. The V and J genes are TRBV11-1 and TRBJ1-1, with D maybe TRBD1 (5 bases). CDR3 length: 15 amino acids. V lost 5 bases, J lost 4 bases, and 17 bases lay in between. In germline, CDR1 is SGHAT, CDR2 FQDESV (reference sequence). DNA for the CDR3: TGTGCCAGCAGCCGGACTACCGGGGGTGGCACTGAAGCTTTCTTT. Translated: CASSRTTGGGTEAFF.

The V gene is TRBV7-8, the J gene TRBJ2-1; the D gene is possibly TRBD2 (5 bases). Germline assignment: CDR1 SGHVS and CDR2 FQNEAQ. The CDR3 has 16 residues. V was trimmed by 3 bases and J by 7 bases, leaving 19 bases between them. CDR3 nucleotides: TGTGCCAGCAGCTTTTTTGACTATCTCGCTCCAAATGAGCAGTTCTTC. Its translation is CASSFFDYLAPNEQFF.

This clone has just a few counts. J is TRBJ1-3 and V is TRBV4-3; D not resolved. This CDR3 has 12 amino acids. The germline CDR1 and CDR2 sequences are LGHNA and YSLEER. V lost 0 bases to trimming and J lost 7 bases, with 4 bases between them. Here the CDR3 reads CASSQEGNTIYF. For the CDR3, the DNA is TGCGCCAGCAGCCAAGAGGGCAACACCATATATTTT.

This clone has more than one count but fewer than ten. The chain couples TRBV6-6 to TRBJ2-1; tentative D call: TRBD2 (5 bases). V was pared by 5 bases and J by 3 bases, with 8 bases between. This CDR3 is built from 13 residues. The germline V gene encodes CDR1 MNHNY and CDR2 SVGAGI (reference sequence). The CDR3 here is CASSRDLYNEQFF. The CDR3 DNA follows: TGTGCCAGCAGTCGGGATCTCTACAATGAGCAGTTCTTC.